This T cell receptor (beta chain) derives from a study of T cell changes during pregnancy in multiple sclerosis. The protocol was immunoSEQ multiplex PCR, while the TCRdb copy is restricted to in-frame clones and leaves out a portion. The sample holds approximately 47,000 clones, 94% seen once. This clone was seen just once. The CDR3 is 14 residues long. The V gene lost 5 bases and the J gene lost 4 bases, with 12 bases spanning the gap. Germline V gene sequence: CDR1 PRHDT, CDR2 FYEKMQ (reference sequence). The source is a female donor with multiple sclerosis, enrolled in a pregnancy study. Specimen: CD4+ T cells from peripheral blood mononuclear cells, collected in the first trimester of pregnancy. The V call is TRBV13, the J call TRBJ2-1; tentative D call: TRBD1 (6 bases). For the CDR3, the DNA is TGTGCCAGCAGCCAACGGACAGAGTACAATGAGCAGTTCTTC. This encodes CASSQRTEYNEQFF.